The rows below give T cell receptor beta chains drawn from one sample of a study of T cell repertoires in cytomegalovirus infection. Each CDR3 protein gets one entry after TCRdb re-called the reads with MiXCR. This sample has more than 400,000 distinct CDR3 sequences, with roughly 29% found just once. The sequenced material came from PBMCs. The receptors shown here come from a human donor in good health (CMV status not recorded). Some clones in this sample may be carry-over from other donors' samples. CDR3s include the opening cysteine and the closing phenylalanine or tryptophan. The D gene is left open where the match is weak. Not all rows give a size; the values are once, few, many and, for expanded clones, a class.

TRBV6-5,16,TRBJ2-1,few,-,CASSYSARGSYNEQFF,TGTGCCAGCAGTTACTCAGCCCGGGGCTCCTACAATGAGCAGTTCTTC
TRBV5-6,15,TRBJ2-1,-,TRBD1,CASSPDRDLHNEQFF,TGTGCCAGCAGCCCGGACAGGGACCTGCACAATGAGCAGTTCTTC
TRBV7-9,18,TRBJ2-1,few,TRBD2,CASSLGGLAGDYDNEQFF,TGTGCCAGCAGCTTAGGGGGACTAGCGGGAGATTACGACAATGAGCAGTTCTTC
TRBV4-3,13,TRBJ1-1,few,-,CASRQNMNTEAFF,TGCGCCAGCAGGCAGAACATGAACACTGAAGCTTTCTTT
TRBV5-1,15,TRBJ2-3,-,-,CASSFSAKEADTQYF,TGCGCCAGCAGCTTTAGCGCAAAGGAGGCAGATACGCAGTATTTT
TRBV5-6,14,TRBJ1-2,-,TRBD1,CASSPWTGDRGYTF,TGTGCCAGCAGCCCCTGGACAGGTGACAGGGGCTACACCTTC
TRBV11-2,13,TRBJ2-2,few,-,CASRPLNTGELFF,TGTGCCAGCAGGCCCTTAAACACCGGGGAGCTGTTTTTT
TRBV6-2/TRBV6-3,16,TRBJ2-1,many,TRBD2,CASSDPTSGYYNEQFF,TGTGCCAGCAGTGACCCCACTAGCGGATACTACAATGAGCAGTTCTTC
TRBV2,12,TRBJ2-1,-,-,CASTLTSGEQFF,TGTGCCAGCACCCTGACTAGTGGTGAGCAGTTCTTC
TRBV7-2,11,TRBJ2-4,many,TRBD1,CASSKDRGQYF,TGTGCCAGCAGCAAGGACAGGGGACAGTACTTC
TRBV4-1,17,TRBJ1-5,few,-,CASSQVFVTGSNQPQHF,TGCGCCAGCAGCCAAGTTTTTGTCACAGGGAGCAATCAGCCCCAGCATTTT
TRBV7-2,16,TRBJ1-4,many,-,CASSLRGRATNEKLFF,TGTGCCAGCAGCCTAAGAGGACGGGCAACTAATGAAAAACTGTTTTTT
TRBV2,12,TRBJ2-1,-,-,CAIKRLGDEQFF,TGTGCCATCAAACGCCTAGGGGATGAGCAGTTCTTC
TRBV29-1,16,TRBJ1-2,few,TRBD1,CSVEASGTGGGYGYTF,TGCAGCGTTGAAGCCTCCGGGACAGGGGGAGGCTATGGCTACACCTTC
TRBV4-2,15,TRBJ1-2,few,-,CASSQDRSINYGYTF,TGTGCCAGCAGCCAAGATCGTTCCATTAACTATGGCTACACCTTC
TRBV18,15,TRBJ2-5,-,TRBD2,CASSDFSGSQETQYF,TGTGCCAGCTCGGACTTTAGCGGGAGCCAAGAGACCCAGTACTTC
TRBV7-9,14,TRBJ1-1,few,-,CASSWGRMNTEAFF,TGTGCCAGCAGCTGGGGACGGATGAACACTGAAGCTTTCTTT
TRBV11-2,14,TRBJ2-1,few,-,CASSLVKGYNEQFF,TGTGCCAGCAGCTTAGTTAAGGGCTACAATGAGCAGTTCTTC
TRBV7-6,15,TRBJ1-1,many,-,CASSLGPYEGTEAFF,TGTGCCAGCAGCTTAGGGCCATACGAGGGGACTGAAGCTTTCTTT
TRBV3-1,15,TRBJ2-1,-,TRBD2,CASSDGLVGYNEQFF,TGTGCCAGCAGTGACGGACTAGTGGGGTACAATGAGCAGTTCTTC
TRBV2,14,TRBJ1-1,-,-,CASSGVGDRTEAFF,TGTGCCAGCAGTGGGGTGGGGGATCGGACTGAAGCTTTCTTT
TRBV12-3/TRBV12-4,15,TRBJ1-1,-,-,CASSLGPARNTEAFF,TGTGCCAGCAGTTTAGGGCCGGCGAGAAACACTGAAGCTTTCTTT
TRBV28,14,TRBJ2-5,-,TRBD2,CDSNRGRALPTQYF,TGTGACAGCAATCGGGGGAGGGCCCTTCCGACCCAGTACTTC
TRBV11-2,15,TRBJ2-1,-,TRBD1,CASSLVYRGRNEQFF,TGTGCCAGCAGCTTAGTTTACAGGGGGCGCAATGAGCAGTTCTTC
TRBV3-1,12,TRBJ2-1,-,-,CASSHINNEQFF,TGTGCCAGCAGCCACATTAACAATGAGCAGTTCTTC
TRBV6-2/TRBV6-3,20,TRBJ1-1,many,TRBD1,CASSYHMSRDRDPTNTEAFF,TGTGCCAGCAGTTACCATATGTCCCGGGACAGGGACCCAACGAACACTGAAGCTTTCTTT
TRBV7-8,15,TRBJ1-2,many,TRBD1,CASSLVVGTGKGYTF,TGTGCCAGCAGCTTAGTAGTGGGGACAGGGAAAGGCTACACCTTC
TRBV6-1,15,TRBJ2-7,few,TRBD1,CASYQTGTGSGEQYF,TGTGCCAGCTATCAAACCGGGACAGGATCGGGGGAGCAGTACTTC
TRBV9,14,TRBJ1-1,-,-,CASSVLGGGAEAFF,TGTGCCAGCAGCGTGCTAGGGGGGGGGGCTGAAGCTTTCTTT
TRBV27,14,TRBJ2-7,-,-,CASSSLPEAYEQYF,TGTGCCAGCAGTTCCCTGCCCGAGGCCTACGAGCAGTACTTC
TRBV12-3/TRBV12-4,16,TRBJ1-3,few,-,CASRPTGVASGNTIYF,TGTGCCAGCAGGCCAACGGGGGTCGCCTCTGGAAACACCATATATTTT
TRBV19,14,TRBJ2-1,-,-,CASRPFGAQGEQFF,TGTGCCAGCCGCCCCTTTGGGGCCCAGGGTGAGCAGTTCTTC
TRBV6-1,13,TRBJ2-4,few,TRBD1,CASDTVSTGGMYF,TGTGCCAGCGATACGGTATCGACAGGGGGCATGTACTTC
TRBV7-2,16,TRBJ1-2,many,-,CASSPRGTQVPYGYTF,TGTGCCAGCAGCCCAAGAGGGACACAAGTTCCCTATGGCTACACCTTC
TRBV25-1,15,TRBJ2-4,few,TRBD1,CASETGGSGPRIQYF,TGTGCCAGCGAGACAGGGGGCTCTGGTCCTAGAATTCAGTACTTC
TRBV7-8,16,TRBJ2-3,many,TRBD2,CASSSLTSGRADTQYF,TGTGCCAGCAGCTCGCTAACTAGCGGGAGGGCAGATACGCAGTATTTT
TRBV28,15,TRBJ2-1,-,-,CASSSPTSSYNEQFF,TGTGCCAGCAGCAGTCCAACCAGCTCCTACAATGAGCAGTTCTTC
TRBV27,17,TRBJ1-5,-,-,CASSTTPDSLHNQPQHF,TGTGCCAGCAGTACGACCCCGGACAGCCTACACAATCAGCCCCAGCATTTT
TRBV7-2,15,TRBJ1-1,many,-,CASSLVGLANTEAFF,TGTGCCAGCAGCTTAGTAGGGTTAGCGAACACTGAAGCTTTCTTT
TRBV15,16,TRBJ1-2,-,TRBD1,CATSRRRDGTGEGYTF,TGTGCCACCAGCAGAAGGCGGGATGGGACAGGGGAAGGCTACACCTTC
TRBV6-6,13,TRBJ1-4,-,-,CASQRETNEKLFF,TGTGCCAGCCAGAGGGAAACTAATGAAAAACTGTTTTTT
TRBV5-1,13,TRBJ1-1,-,-,CASSSVVDTEAFF,TGCGCCAGCAGCAGCGTAGTGGACACTGAAGCTTTCTTT
TRBV27,16,TRBJ2-1,-,-,CASSLLAGASYNEQFF,TGTGCCAGCAGTTTATTGGCAGGGGCATCCTACAATGAGCAGTTCTTC
TRBV4-2,16,TRBJ2-7,-,TRBD1,CASSQEARGRPHEQYF,TGTGCCAGCAGCCAAGAAGCGAGGGGGCGCCCCCACGAGCAGTACTTC
TRBV12-3/TRBV12-4,15,TRBJ2-4,few,-,CASSPGLPAKNIQYF,TGTGCCAGCAGTCCAGGGTTACCGGCCAAAAACATTCAGTACTTC
TRBV29-1,15,TRBJ1-2,-,TRBD1,CSANIQGGTNYGYTF,TGCAGCGCTAACATACAGGGGGGGACTAACTATGGCTACACCTTC
TRBV28,12,TRBJ1-1,-,-,CASSSPGTEAFF,TGTGCCAGCAGTTCACCGGGCACTGAAGCTTTCTTT
TRBV7-8,12,TRBJ2-7,many,-,CASRETGAKQYF,TGTGCCAGCAGGGAGACAGGAGCCAAGCAGTACTTC
TRBV6-2/TRBV6-3,14,TRBJ1-5,many,-,CASSLRTDNQPQHF,TGTGCCAGCAGTTTGCGGACGGACAATCAGCCCCAGCATTTT